This TCR beta chain was profiled in a study of T cell responses to AZD1222 COVID-19 vaccine. Points on this clone: No antigen is known for it.

Germline V gene data show CDR1 as LGHDT and CDR2 as YNNKEL (reference sequence). Trimming cost V 1 base and J 8 bases, with 11 bases left between them. The CDR3 is 14 amino acids. Study findings and constraints: Compared with day 0, the breadth and depth of the Spike-specific TCR repertoire rose significantly after two doses of AZD1222. Across the whole spike, CD4 TCRs peaked at regions 160-218 and 743-854. After the peak T cell response, and only then, were repertoires sampled.

Profiling relied on immunoSEQ multiplex PCR, and the TCRdb table lists in-frame clones only, not all of them. The repertoire holds about 69,000 clones, with over 80% as singletons. Sample: peripheral blood, taken 28 days after the second AZD1222 dose. This TCR came from an adult who received the AZD1222 COVID-19 vaccine. The chain couples TRBV3-1 (or the pseudogene TRBV3-2) to TRBJ1-4; D not resolved. This chain's CDR3 is CASSQGSLDEKLFF. The CDR3 DNA reads TGTGCCAGCAGCCAAGGAAGTCTGGACGAAAAACTGTTTTTT.